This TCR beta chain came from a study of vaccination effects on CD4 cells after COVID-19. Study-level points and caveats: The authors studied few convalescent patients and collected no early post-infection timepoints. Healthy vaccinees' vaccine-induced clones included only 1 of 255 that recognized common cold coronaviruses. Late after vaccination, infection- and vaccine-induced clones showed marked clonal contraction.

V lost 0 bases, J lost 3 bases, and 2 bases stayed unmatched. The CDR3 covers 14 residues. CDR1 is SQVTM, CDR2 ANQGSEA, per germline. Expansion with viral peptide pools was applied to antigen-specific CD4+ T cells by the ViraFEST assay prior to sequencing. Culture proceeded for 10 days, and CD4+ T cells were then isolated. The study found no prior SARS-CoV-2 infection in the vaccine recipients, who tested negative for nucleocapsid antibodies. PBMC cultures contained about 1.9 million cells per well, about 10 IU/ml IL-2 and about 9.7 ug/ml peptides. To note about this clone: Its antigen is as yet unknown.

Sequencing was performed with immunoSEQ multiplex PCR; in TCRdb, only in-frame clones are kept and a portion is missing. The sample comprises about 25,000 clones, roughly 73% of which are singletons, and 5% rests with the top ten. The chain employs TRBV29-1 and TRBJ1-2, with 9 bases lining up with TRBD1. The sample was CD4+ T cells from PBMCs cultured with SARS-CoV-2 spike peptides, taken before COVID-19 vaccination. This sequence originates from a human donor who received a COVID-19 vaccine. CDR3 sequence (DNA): TGCAGCGTTGAAGAGGGACAGGGATACTATGGCTACACCTTC. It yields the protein CSVEEGQGYYGYTF.